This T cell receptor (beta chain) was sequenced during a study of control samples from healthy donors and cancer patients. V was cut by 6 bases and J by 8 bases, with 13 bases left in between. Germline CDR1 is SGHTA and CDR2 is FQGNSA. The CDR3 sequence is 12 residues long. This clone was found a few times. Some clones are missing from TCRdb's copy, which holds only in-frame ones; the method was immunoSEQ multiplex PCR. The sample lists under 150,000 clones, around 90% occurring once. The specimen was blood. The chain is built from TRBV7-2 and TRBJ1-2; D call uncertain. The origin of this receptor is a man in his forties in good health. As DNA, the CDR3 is TGTGCCAGCAGTTTAAGGCAAGGGGGCTACACCTTC. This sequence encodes CASSLRQGGYTF.